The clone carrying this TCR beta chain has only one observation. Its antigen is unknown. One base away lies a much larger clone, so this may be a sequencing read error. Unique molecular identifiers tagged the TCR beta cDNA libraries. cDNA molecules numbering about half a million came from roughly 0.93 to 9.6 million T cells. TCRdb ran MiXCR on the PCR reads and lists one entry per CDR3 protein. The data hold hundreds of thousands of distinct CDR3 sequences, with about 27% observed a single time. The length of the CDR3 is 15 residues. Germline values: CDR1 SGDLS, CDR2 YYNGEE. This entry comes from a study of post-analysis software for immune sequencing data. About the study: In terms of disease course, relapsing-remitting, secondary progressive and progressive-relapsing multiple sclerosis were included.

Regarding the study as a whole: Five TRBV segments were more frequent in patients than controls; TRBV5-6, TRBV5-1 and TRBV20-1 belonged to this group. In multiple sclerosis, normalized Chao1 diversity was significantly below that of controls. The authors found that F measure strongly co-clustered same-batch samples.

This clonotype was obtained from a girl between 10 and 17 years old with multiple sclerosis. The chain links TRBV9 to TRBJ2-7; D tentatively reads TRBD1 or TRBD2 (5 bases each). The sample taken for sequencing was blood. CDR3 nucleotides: TGTGCCGGCAGCTCCGGGGCAGGCCTCCGCCACGAGCAGTACTTC. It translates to CAGSSGAGLRHEQYF. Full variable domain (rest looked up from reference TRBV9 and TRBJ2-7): DSGVTQTPKHLITATGQRVTLRCSPRSGDLSVYWYQQSLDQGLQFLIQYYNGEERAKGNILERFSAQQFPDLHSELNLSSLELGDSALYFCAGSSGAGLRHEQYFGPGTRLTVT.